Listed below are T cell receptor beta chains from one sample, sequenced in a study of blood T cell repertoires in COVID-19. Clones were sequenced by immunoSEQ multiplex PCR, and TCRdb holds only the in-frame ones, with some missing. The table shows some 38,000 clones, with roughly 80% occurring only once. The sample consisted of peripheral blood. Receptors were obtained from a man aged 55 to 69 in a cohort sampled during active COVID-19. The CDR3 runs from the conserved cysteine through the conserved F or W. Fields, in order: V gene, J gene, clone size, D gene, CDR3 DNA, CDR3 protein. The D gene is left open where the match is weak. Size tells how often a clone was seen (once, few, many) or the class of an expanded clone, and some rows leave it out.

V gene: TRBV11-2
J gene: TRBJ2-1
clone size: .
D gene: .
CDR3 DNA: TGTGCCAGCTTTGGGGCGGGCGGGGCGACTGAGCAGTTCTTC
CDR3 protein: CASFGAGGATEQFF

V gene: TRBV25-1
J gene: TRBJ2-2
clone size: .
D gene: TRBD1
CDR3 DNA: TGTGCCAGCAGTGTCCGGGACAGAGAGGCCGGGGAGCTGTTTTTT
CDR3 protein: CASSVRDREAGELFF

V gene: TRBV6-2/TRBV6-3
J gene: TRBJ2-7
clone size: .
D gene: .
CDR3 DNA: TGTGCCAGCAGTTACTCTGGGCGCTACGAGCAGTACTTC
CDR3 protein: CASSYSGRYEQYF

V gene: TRBV3-1/TRBV3-2
J gene: TRBJ2-7
clone size: once
D gene: .
CDR3 DNA: TGTGCCAGCAGCCCCTGGGGGGGCGACGAGCAGTACTTC
CDR3 protein: CASSPWGGDEQYF

V gene: TRBV5-5
J gene: TRBJ1-1
clone size: .
D gene: TRBD1
CDR3 DNA: TGTGCCAGCAGCCGCCGACAGGGTAACACTGAAGCTTTCTTT
CDR3 protein: CASSRRQGNTEAFF

V gene: TRBV5-1
J gene: TRBJ2-2
clone size: few
D gene: .
CDR3 DNA: TGCGCCAGCAGGGAACAGCCCACCGGGGAGCTGTTTTTT
CDR3 protein: CASREQPTGELFF

V gene: TRBV28
J gene: TRBJ1-2
clone size: .
D gene: TRBD1
CDR3 DNA: TGTGCCAGCAGTATCGGACAGGGGGGAGTCTTTGGCTATGGCTACACCTTC
CDR3 protein: CASSIGQGGVFGYGYTF

V gene: TRBV18
J gene: TRBJ2-7
clone size: .
D gene: .
CDR3 DNA: TGTGCCAGCTCACCACCGGCAGGTGCCTACGAGCAGTACTTC
CDR3 protein: CASSPPAGAYEQYF

V gene: TRBV4-1
J gene: TRBJ2-7
clone size: .
D gene: .
CDR3 DNA: TGCGCCAGCAGCCAAGGTACGGGAACCTACGAGCAGTACTTC
CDR3 protein: CASSQGTGTYEQYF

V gene: TRBV7-2
J gene: TRBJ2-2
clone size: .
D gene: TRBD2
CDR3 DNA: TGTGCCAGCAGTCCAGCGGGGGGGAACACCGGGGAGCTGTTTTTT
CDR3 protein: CASSPAGGNTGELFF

V gene: TRBV28
J gene: TRBJ1-1
clone size: .
D gene: .
CDR3 DNA: TGTGCCAGCAGACGGACAGAGAACACTGAAGCTTTCTTT
CDR3 protein: CASRRTENTEAFF

V gene: TRBV4-1
J gene: TRBJ1-4
clone size: .
D gene: .
CDR3 DNA: TGCGCCAGCAGCCACAAAGGTTTACGGGGGTCCTCTCCTAATAATGAAAAACTGTTTTTT
CDR3 protein: CASSHKGLRGSSPNNEKLFF

V gene: TRBV7-3
J gene: TRBJ1-1
clone size: .
D gene: TRBD1
CDR3 DNA: TGTGCCAGCAGCCCAGGGGGCAGTTTGAACACTGAAGCTTTCTTT
CDR3 protein: CASSPGGSLNTEAFF

V gene: TRBV10-3
J gene: TRBJ1-1
clone size: .
D gene: TRBD1
CDR3 DNA: TGTGCATCCCTGGACAGGGAGACAAACACTGAAGCTTTCTTT
CDR3 protein: CASLDRETNTEAFF

V gene: TRBV19
J gene: TRBJ2-1
clone size: .
D gene: .
CDR3 DNA: TGTGCCAGTAGTATAGCGCAAGGAGGGATGACTTACAATGAGCAGTTCTTC
CDR3 protein: CASSIAQGGMTYNEQFF

V gene: TRBV18
J gene: TRBJ1-5
clone size: .
D gene: TRBD1
CDR3 DNA: TGTGCCAGCTCACCAGCAGGGGGTCAGGATCAGCCCCAGCATTTT
CDR3 protein: CASSPAGGQDQPQHF

V gene: TRBV11-2
J gene: TRBJ2-2
clone size: .
D gene: .
CDR3 DNA: TGTGCCAGCGGCGGTACGAACACCGGGGAGCTGTTTTTT
CDR3 protein: CASGGTNTGELFF

V gene: TRBV7-6
J gene: TRBJ2-3
clone size: .
D gene: TRBD1
CDR3 DNA: TGTGCCAGCAGTCCGCGACCGGGACAGGGTACAGATACGCAGTATTTT
CDR3 protein: CASSPRPGQGTDTQYF

V gene: TRBV6-1
J gene: TRBJ2-1
clone size: few
D gene: .
CDR3 DNA: TGTGCCAGCAGTGAAGAAGCGGGCTCCTACAATGAGCAGTTCTTC
CDR3 protein: CASSEEAGSYNEQFF

V gene: TRBV10-2
J gene: TRBJ2-7
clone size: .
D gene: TRBD2
CDR3 DNA: TGCGCCAGCAGTGGGAAGCGGGGCGAGCAGTACTTC
CDR3 protein: CASSGKRGEQYF

V gene: TRBV5-1
J gene: TRBJ2-7
clone size: few
D gene: .
CDR3 DNA: TGCGCCAGCAGCTTGACAGGGACGGGAGGCAGCTCCTACGAGCAGTACTTC
CDR3 protein: CASSLTGTGGSSYEQYF

V gene: TRBV3-1/TRBV3-2
J gene: TRBJ1-2
clone size: .
D gene: .
CDR3 DNA: TGTGCCAGCAGCCAAGATTCGCGGGCGTCTAGCTATGGCTACACCTTC
CDR3 protein: CASSQDSRASSYGYTF

V gene: TRBV27
J gene: TRBJ1-3
clone size: .
D gene: .
CDR3 DNA: TGTGCCAGTGCGTCGGGGGGATTCTCTGGAAACACCATATATTTT
CDR3 protein: CASASGGFSGNTIYF

V gene: TRBV7-2
J gene: TRBJ2-3
clone size: .
D gene: .
CDR3 DNA: TGTGCCAGCAGCTTACTGGCGAGGCAGACTAGCACAGATACGCAGTATTTT
CDR3 protein: CASSLLARQTSTDTQYF

V gene: TRBV6-5
J gene: TRBJ2-5
clone size: .
D gene: .
CDR3 DNA: TGTGCCAGCAGTTACACGGGTGAGACCCAGTACTTC
CDR3 protein: CASSYTGETQYF

V gene: TRBV7-2
J gene: TRBJ2-7
clone size: .
D gene: TRBD2
CDR3 DNA: TGTGCCAGCAGCTTTAGGGAGGGGCCCCCCTACGAGCAGTACTTC
CDR3 protein: CASSFREGPPYEQYF

V gene: TRBV7-2
J gene: TRBJ2-1
clone size: .
D gene: .
CDR3 DNA: TGTGCCAGCAGCACGGTGGGAGACAATGAGCAGTTCTTC
CDR3 protein: CASSTVGDNEQFF

V gene: TRBV27
J gene: TRBJ2-1
clone size: .
D gene: TRBD1
CDR3 DNA: TGTGCCAGCAGTTTTGTGCTGGGACAGGGGAGCTCCTACAATGAGCAGTTCTTC
CDR3 protein: CASSFVLGQGSSYNEQFF

V gene: TRBV3-1/TRBV3-2
J gene: TRBJ1-1
clone size: .
D gene: TRBD1
CDR3 DNA: TGTGCCAGCAACAGGGGGCCGCACACTGAAGCTTTCTTT
CDR3 protein: CASNRGPHTEAFF

V gene: TRBV25-1
J gene: TRBJ1-1
clone size: once
D gene: .
CDR3 DNA: TGTGCCAGCAGTGACTTGGGACCGCGGGAAGAAGCTTTCTTT
CDR3 protein: CASSDLGPREEAFF

V gene: TRBV9
J gene: TRBJ1-4
clone size: .
D gene: TRBD1
CDR3 DNA: TGTGCCAGCAGCCGAGACAGGGATGATGAAAAACTGTTTTTT
CDR3 protein: CASSRDRDDEKLFF

V gene: TRBV25-1
J gene: TRBJ2-5
clone size: .
D gene: TRBD2
CDR3 DNA: TGTGCCAGCAGTGATACCAGCGGGAGGATTTTAGAGACCCAGTACTTC
CDR3 protein: CASSDTSGRILETQYF

V gene: TRBV6-6
J gene: TRBJ1-1
clone size: .
D gene: .
CDR3 DNA: TGTGCCAGCAGCCAAGCGGGAACTGAAGCTTTCTTT
CDR3 protein: CASSQAGTEAFF

V gene: TRBV11-2
J gene: TRBJ2-7
clone size: once
D gene: .
CDR3 DNA: TGTGCCAGCAGCTCAGCCGGAGGGCCCTACGAGCAGTACTTC
CDR3 protein: CASSSAGGPYEQYF

V gene: TRBV5-8
J gene: TRBJ2-1
clone size: .
D gene: TRBD1
CDR3 DNA: TGTGCCAGCAGCTTCGACAGGGATGTTTTTTCCAATGAGCAGTTCTTC
CDR3 protein: CASSFDRDVFSNEQFF

V gene: TRBV5-4
J gene: TRBJ1-6
clone size: medium-sized
D gene: .
CDR3 DNA: TGTGCCAGCAGCCGAGATCCCTATAATTCACCCCTCCACTTT
CDR3 protein: CASSRDPYNSPLHF

V gene: TRBV11-2
J gene: TRBJ2-7
clone size: .
D gene: .
CDR3 DNA: TGTGCCAGCAGCATAAAGGAGGGATTCTCCTCCTACGAGCAGTACTTC
CDR3 protein: CASSIKEGFSSYEQYF

V gene: TRBV9
J gene: TRBJ2-3
clone size: medium-sized
D gene: TRBD2
CDR3 DNA: TGTGCCAGCGGTAAGAGGGAGGGCCACGGTACGCAGTATTTT
CDR3 protein: CASGKREGHGTQYF

V gene: TRBV2
J gene: TRBJ1-4
clone size: .
D gene: .
CDR3 DNA: TGTGCCAGCAGGCGGGGGGGGATTGGAGAAAAACTGTTTTTT
CDR3 protein: CASRRGGIGEKLFF

V gene: TRBV14
J gene: TRBJ2-7
clone size: .
D gene: TRBD2
CDR3 DNA: TGTGCCAGCAGCCAAGCGGGGCGGGGGGCCCGAGAGCAGTACTTC
CDR3 protein: CASSQAGRGAREQYF

V gene: TRBV7-2
J gene: TRBJ2-7
clone size: .
D gene: TRBD2
CDR3 DNA: TGTGCCAGCAGCTTAGAGGTAGCGGGGGGGCGAAATTGGTACGAGCAGTACTTC
CDR3 protein: CASSLEVAGGRNWYEQYF

V gene: TRBV2
J gene: TRBJ1-2
clone size: .
D gene: TRBD1
CDR3 DNA: TGTGCCAGCAGTGAAAGGGACAGGCCCGGCTACACCTTC
CDR3 protein: CASSERDRPGYTF

V gene: TRBV18
J gene: TRBJ1-5
clone size: .
D gene: .
CDR3 DNA: TGTGCCAGCTCACCGTCAGGGGACAATCAGCCCCAGCATTTT
CDR3 protein: CASSPSGDNQPQHF

V gene: TRBV7-6
J gene: TRBJ2-3
clone size: .
D gene: TRBD2
CDR3 DNA: TGTGCCAGCAGCCGCCCTCGAGGCGGGAGTTCAGATACGCAGTATTTT
CDR3 protein: CASSRPRGGSSDTQYF

V gene: TRBV2
J gene: TRBJ2-1
clone size: .
D gene: .
CDR3 DNA: TGTGCCAGCAGTGAAAGCGCGGGTTCCTACAATGAGCAGTTCTTC
CDR3 protein: CASSESAGSYNEQFF

V gene: TRBV28
J gene: TRBJ2-5
clone size: once
D gene: .
CDR3 DNA: TGTGCCAGCAGTCCCCGGACTCTCATGGGACTGGAGACCCAGTACTTC
CDR3 protein: CASSPRTLMGLETQYF

V gene: TRBV18
J gene: TRBJ1-2
clone size: .
D gene: TRBD1
CDR3 DNA: TGTGCCAGCTCACCCGGGACAGGGCCGGACTATGGCTACACCTTC
CDR3 protein: CASSPGTGPDYGYTF

V gene: TRBV6-2/TRBV6-3
J gene: TRBJ2-3
clone size: .
D gene: .
CDR3 DNA: TGTGCCAGCAGTGCAGGTGTTGCGACCATGGCTGTTCAAGATACGCAGTATTTT
CDR3 protein: CASSAGVATMAVQDTQYF

V gene: TRBV27
J gene: TRBJ2-1
clone size: .
D gene: TRBD2
CDR3 DNA: TGTGCCAGCAGCTCCAGGCGGGAGGGGTACAATGAGCAGTTCTTC
CDR3 protein: CASSSRREGYNEQFF

V gene: TRBV7-9
J gene: TRBJ1-2
clone size: few
D gene: TRBD1
CDR3 DNA: TGTGCCAGCAGCTTAAAGCAGGGGACAGCCGGCTACACCTTC
CDR3 protein: CASSLKQGTAGYTF

V gene: TRBV24-1
J gene: TRBJ2-4
clone size: .
D gene: TRBD1
CDR3 DNA: TGTGCCACCAGTGCGGACAGGGGGGACATTCAGTACTTC
CDR3 protein: CATSADRGDIQYF

V gene: TRBV7-2
J gene: TRBJ2-3
clone size: few
D gene: TRBD2
CDR3 DNA: TGTGCCAGCAGCTTAGGTTTGACTAGCGGGGGGACAGATACGCAGTATTTT
CDR3 protein: CASSLGLTSGGTDTQYF

V gene: TRBV28
J gene: TRBJ1-4
clone size: .
D gene: .
CDR3 DNA: TGTGCCAGCAGTTTCCCGGGACTCCCGGGGGAAAAACTGTTTTTT
CDR3 protein: CASSFPGLPGEKLFF

V gene: TRBV6-5
J gene: TRBJ1-3
clone size: .
D gene: TRBD1
CDR3 DNA: TGTGCCAGCAGTTTCCTCACAGGGGAAAATGGAAACACCATATATTTT
CDR3 protein: CASSFLTGENGNTIYF

V gene: TRBV28
J gene: TRBJ2-7
clone size: few
D gene: .
CDR3 DNA: TGTGCCAGCAGACCCGACAGCTACGAGCAGTACTTC
CDR3 protein: CASRPDSYEQYF

V gene: TRBV2
J gene: TRBJ1-1
clone size: .
D gene: TRBD1
CDR3 DNA: TGTGCCAGCAGTATACAGGGGGACACTGAAGCTTTCTTT
CDR3 protein: CASSIQGDTEAFF